The T cell receptor beta chain under discussion was sequenced for a study of T cell responses to AZD1222 COVID-19 vaccine. Across the whole study: Researchers grouped second doses given at about 4 or about 12 weeks into one pool. Study-level findings and limits: The donor cohort was predominantly white British with a female majority, and clonal diversity may have been underestimated. Baseline seropositivity occurred in only a handful of AZD1222 recipients. Increased Spike-specific TCR breadth and depth were observed after two AZD1222 doses.

Concerning this clone: The target antigen is unknown.

The ends were cut back, 5 bases at V and 2 bases at J, with 6 bases in the middle. The CDR3 covers 12 residues. The method was immunoSEQ multiplex PCR; TCRdb's version includes in-frame clones alone and lacks a portion of them. The repertoire holds tens of thousands of clones, with about 86% as singletons. The sample was peripheral blood, taken on day 0 of AZD1222 vaccination. The clonotype originates from an adult in good health. The chain recombines TRBV12-3 or TRBV12-4 with TRBJ1-2; perhaps TRBD1 as D (6 bases). CDR3 DNA sequence: TGTGCCAGCAGTCAGGGGAACTATGGCTACACCTTC. Amino acid sequence: CASSQGNYGYTF.